The rows below give T cell receptor beta chains drawn from one sample of a study of PD-L1 blockade in urothelial cancer. TCRdb keeps only in-frame clones here, not all; method: immunoSEQ multiplex PCR. This sample yields more than 50,000 clones, of which 81% are seen a single time; roughly 3.2% belongs to the top ten. Specimen: PBMCs, collected around atezolizumab (anti-PD-L1) treatment. The origin of the receptors is a man between 65 and 85 years old with urothelial cancer. The conserved cysteine and the conserved F or W are not part of the CDR3 here. Clone size is given for some rows only: seen once, a few or many times, or a class if the clone is expanded.

clone_size: .
j_call: TRBJ2-2
v_call: TRBV5-6
cdr3_aa: ASSLEWRAGELF

clone_size: .
j_call: TRBJ2-7
v_call: TRBV27
cdr3_aa: ASSLSGTSGMFEQY

clone_size: .
j_call: TRBJ2-7
v_call: TRBV18
cdr3_aa: ASSPGGVGYEQY

clone_size: .
j_call: TRBJ2-1
v_call: TRBV7-9
cdr3_aa: ASSSRGGRTGNEQF

clone_size: .
j_call: TRBJ2-5
v_call: TRBV2
cdr3_aa: ASKTDRGGPETQY

clone_size: .
j_call: TRBJ1-2
v_call: TRBV9
cdr3_aa: ASSVGGTGNYGYT

clone_size: once
j_call: TRBJ1-1
v_call: TRBV6-5
cdr3_aa: ASSIGGQGRVAAF

clone_size: .
j_call: TRBJ2-5
v_call: TRBV29-1
cdr3_aa: SVAEETQY

clone_size: .
j_call: TRBJ2-1
v_call: TRBV2
cdr3_aa: ASSESTEASGYNEQF

clone_size: .
j_call: TRBJ1-3
v_call: TRBV30
cdr3_aa: AWSVPISSGNTIY

clone_size: .
j_call: TRBJ1-2
v_call: TRBV7-5
cdr3_aa: ARSYPWTVNYGYT

clone_size: few
j_call: TRBJ2-1
v_call: TRBV5-1
cdr3_aa: ASRKRQDATNEQF

clone_size: .
j_call: TRBJ1-5
v_call: TRBV5-6
cdr3_aa: ASSGGTGSSNQPQH

clone_size: .
j_call: TRBJ1-2
v_call: TRBV29-1
cdr3_aa: SVVGQGTYGYT

clone_size: .
j_call: TRBJ2-5
v_call: TRBV7-2
cdr3_aa: ASSPGQPAQETQY

clone_size: .
j_call: TRBJ1-1
v_call: TRBV6-1
cdr3_aa: ASSEQGMDTEAF

clone_size: .
j_call: TRBJ2-5
v_call: TRBV6-5
cdr3_aa: ASSYNRLAGTQY

clone_size: .
j_call: TRBJ2-5
v_call: TRBV2
cdr3_aa: ASSTGRLAGVEETQY

clone_size: .
j_call: TRBJ2-1
v_call: TRBV28
cdr3_aa: ASSLMGSGRSSRDEQF

clone_size: many
j_call: TRBJ2-4
v_call: TRBV11-2
cdr3_aa: ASSPLREWNIQY

clone_size: .
j_call: TRBJ1-5
v_call: TRBV19
cdr3_aa: ASSIVVIRGTGVRQPQH

clone_size: .
j_call: TRBJ2-3
v_call: TRBV5-1
cdr3_aa: ASRDTGGGGTDTQY

clone_size: few
j_call: TRBJ2-7
v_call: TRBV30
cdr3_aa: AWRGTGAAYEQY

clone_size: .
j_call: TRBJ1-2
v_call: TRBV30
cdr3_aa: AWKNRGAAGYT

clone_size: .
j_call: TRBJ1-2
v_call: TRBV13
cdr3_aa: ASSLEGRGNSNT

clone_size: few
j_call: TRBJ2-3
v_call: TRBV5-1
cdr3_aa: ASSLGLAGAPGAQY

clone_size: .
j_call: TRBJ2-3
v_call: TRBV7-2
cdr3_aa: ASSVTSGRTDTQY

clone_size: .
j_call: TRBJ2-1
v_call: TRBV13
cdr3_aa: ASSFRDRGLHNEQF

clone_size: .
j_call: TRBJ2-2
v_call: TRBV28
cdr3_aa: ASTGGLPNTGELF

clone_size: .
j_call: TRBJ1-1
v_call: TRBV5-6
cdr3_aa: ASSLVRGTEAF

clone_size: .
j_call: TRBJ2-5
v_call: TRBV7-2
cdr3_aa: ASSLESTSQETQY

clone_size: .
j_call: TRBJ1-2
v_call: TRBV20-1
cdr3_aa: SARERNGYT

clone_size: .
j_call: TRBJ2-1
v_call: TRBV4-1
cdr3_aa: ASSPLAGPSYNEQF

clone_size: .
j_call: TRBJ2-3
v_call: TRBV28
cdr3_aa: ASSPGSPDTQY

clone_size: .
j_call: TRBJ2-1
v_call: TRBV7-2
cdr3_aa: ASTFRGGTPYNEQF

clone_size: .
j_call: TRBJ1-3
v_call: TRBV30
cdr3_aa: AFARGLSGNTIY

clone_size: .
j_call: TRBJ1-4
v_call: TRBV2
cdr3_aa: ASRRAAPTNEKLF

clone_size: .
j_call: TRBJ2-7
v_call: TRBV19
cdr3_aa: ASSIDRDSYEQY

clone_size: .
j_call: TRBJ2-2
v_call: TRBV29-1
cdr3_aa: SVAGQGSLPGELF

clone_size: .
j_call: TRBJ2-2
v_call: TRBV10-1
cdr3_aa: ASSWTENTGELF

clone_size: .
j_call: TRBJ1-2
v_call: TRBV28
cdr3_aa: ASTDRGNYGYT

clone_size: .
j_call: TRBJ2-7
v_call: TRBV7-6
cdr3_aa: ASSIQGSDYEQY

clone_size: .
j_call: TRBJ1-1
v_call: TRBV28
cdr3_aa: ASSAPGLWTEAF

clone_size: .
j_call: TRBJ1-5
v_call: TRBV6-1
cdr3_aa: ASRRDRPSNQPQH

clone_size: .
j_call: TRBJ1-5
v_call: TRBV4-2
cdr3_aa: ASSQDGDSLTNQPQH

clone_size: .
j_call: TRBJ1-4
v_call: TRBV2
cdr3_aa: ASRGGTAAVVQKLF

clone_size: .
j_call: TRBJ1-4
v_call: TRBV2
cdr3_aa: ASCRGRGEKLF

clone_size: .
j_call: TRBJ2-4
v_call: TRBV20-1
cdr3_aa: SARGTGDWY

clone_size: .
j_call: TRBJ2-5
v_call: TRBV5-4
cdr3_aa: ASSPGRVGETQY

clone_size: .
j_call: TRBJ2-3
v_call: TRBV29-1
cdr3_aa: SAVAGESTDTQY

clone_size: .
j_call: TRBJ1-4
v_call: TRBV7-9
cdr3_aa: ASSSWTGRNEKLF

clone_size: few
j_call: TRBJ1-1
v_call: TRBV29-1
cdr3_aa: SVVSLQGATEAF

clone_size: .
j_call: TRBJ2-2
v_call: TRBV7-6
cdr3_aa: ASSPWTSNTGELF

clone_size: .
j_call: TRBJ2-1
v_call: TRBV28
cdr3_aa: ASSLMDRGREDNEQF

clone_size: many
j_call: TRBJ2-7
v_call: TRBV2
cdr3_aa: ASSESVHSSYEQY

clone_size: .
j_call: TRBJ2-1
v_call: TRBV10-1
cdr3_aa: ASSLAYQGSGAYNEQF

clone_size: few
j_call: TRBJ2-1
v_call: TRBV11-3
cdr3_aa: ASSRAGEGEQF

clone_size: .
j_call: TRBJ1-2
v_call: TRBV7-2
cdr3_aa: ASSSGQGISYT

clone_size: .
j_call: TRBJ2-7
v_call: TRBV6-1
cdr3_aa: ASRLEGPTYEQY